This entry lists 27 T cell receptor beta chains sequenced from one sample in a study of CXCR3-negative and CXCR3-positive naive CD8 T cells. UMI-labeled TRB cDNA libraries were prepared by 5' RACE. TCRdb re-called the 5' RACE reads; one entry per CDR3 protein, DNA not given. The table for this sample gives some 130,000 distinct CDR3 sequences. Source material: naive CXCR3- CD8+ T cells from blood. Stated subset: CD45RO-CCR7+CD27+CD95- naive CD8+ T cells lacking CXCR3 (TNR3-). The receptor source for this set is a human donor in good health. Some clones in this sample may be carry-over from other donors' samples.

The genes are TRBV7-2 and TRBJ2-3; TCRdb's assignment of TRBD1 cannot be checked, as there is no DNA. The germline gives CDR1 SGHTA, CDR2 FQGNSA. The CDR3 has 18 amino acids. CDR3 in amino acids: CASSPVWGQLWNTDTQYF.

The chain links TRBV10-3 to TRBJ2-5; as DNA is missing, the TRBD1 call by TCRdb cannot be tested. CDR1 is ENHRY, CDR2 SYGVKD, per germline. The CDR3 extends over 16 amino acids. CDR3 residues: CAIREDRDPNQETQYF.

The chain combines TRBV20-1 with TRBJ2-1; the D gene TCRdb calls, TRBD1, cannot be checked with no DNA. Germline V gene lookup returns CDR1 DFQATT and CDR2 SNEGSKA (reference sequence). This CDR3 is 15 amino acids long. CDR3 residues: CSARVSAQTYNEQFF.

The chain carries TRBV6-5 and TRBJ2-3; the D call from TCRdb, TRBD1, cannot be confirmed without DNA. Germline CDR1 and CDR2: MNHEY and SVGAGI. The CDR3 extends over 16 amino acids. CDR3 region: CASSYPRGSGPDTQYF.

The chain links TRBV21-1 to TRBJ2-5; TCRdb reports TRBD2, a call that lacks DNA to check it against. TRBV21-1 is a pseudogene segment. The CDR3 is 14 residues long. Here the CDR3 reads CASNSPEGWKTQYF.

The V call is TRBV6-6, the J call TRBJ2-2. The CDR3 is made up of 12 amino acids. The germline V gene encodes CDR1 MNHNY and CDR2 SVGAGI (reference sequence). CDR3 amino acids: CASSYSTGELFF.

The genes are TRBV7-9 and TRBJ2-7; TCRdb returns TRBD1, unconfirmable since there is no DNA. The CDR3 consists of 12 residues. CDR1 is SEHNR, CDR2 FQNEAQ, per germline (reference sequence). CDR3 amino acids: CASRYGGHEQYF. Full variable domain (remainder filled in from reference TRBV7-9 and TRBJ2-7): DTGVSQNPRHKITKRGQNVTFRCDPISEHNRLYWYRQTLGQGPEFLTYFQNEAQLEKSRLLSDRFSAERPKGSFSTLEIQRTEQGDSAMYLCASRYGGHEQYFGPGTRLTVT.

The CDR3 sequence: CASTPRPGDRETQYF. V usage is TRBV19 and J usage is TRBJ2-5; TCRdb designates TRBD1, a call that cannot be tested without DNA. The CDR3 runs to 15 residues. Germline CDR1 and CDR2: LNHDA and SQIVND (reference sequence).

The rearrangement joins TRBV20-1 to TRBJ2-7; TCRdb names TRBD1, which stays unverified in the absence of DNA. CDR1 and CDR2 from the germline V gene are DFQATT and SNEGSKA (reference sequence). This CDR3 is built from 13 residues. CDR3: CSAKPDGAYEQYF.

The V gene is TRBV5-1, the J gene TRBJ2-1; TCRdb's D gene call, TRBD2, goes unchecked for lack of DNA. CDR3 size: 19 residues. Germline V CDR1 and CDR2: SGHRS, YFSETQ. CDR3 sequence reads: CASSLGLAGGLSSYNEQFF.

CDR3 amino acids: CASSPGPTYEQYF. The rearrangement uses TRBV5-5 and TRBJ2-7; the TRBD2 assignment by TCRdb is unverifiable without DNA. The CDR3 contains 13 residues. Looked up from germline, CDR1 is SGHKS and CDR2 is YYEKEE (reference sequence).

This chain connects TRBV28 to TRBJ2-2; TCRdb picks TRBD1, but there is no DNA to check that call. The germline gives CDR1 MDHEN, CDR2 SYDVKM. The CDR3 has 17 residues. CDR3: CASSRQRRGGGIGELFF.

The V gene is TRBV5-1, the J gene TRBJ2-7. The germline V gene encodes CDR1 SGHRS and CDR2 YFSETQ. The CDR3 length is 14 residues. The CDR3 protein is CASSLAGNLYEQYF. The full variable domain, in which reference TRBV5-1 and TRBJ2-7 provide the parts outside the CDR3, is KAGVTQTPRYLIKTRGQQVTLSCSPISGHRSVSWYQQTPGQGLQFLFEYFSETQRNKGNFPGRFSGRQFSNSRSEMNVSTLELGDSALYLCASSLAGNLYEQYFGPGTRLTVT.

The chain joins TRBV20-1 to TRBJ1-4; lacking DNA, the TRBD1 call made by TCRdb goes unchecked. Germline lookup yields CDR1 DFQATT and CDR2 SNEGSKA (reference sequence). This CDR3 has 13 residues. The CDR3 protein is CSARGDRDEKLFF.

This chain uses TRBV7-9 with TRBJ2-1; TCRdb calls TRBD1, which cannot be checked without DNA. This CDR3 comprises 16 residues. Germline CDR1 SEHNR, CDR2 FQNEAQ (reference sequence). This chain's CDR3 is CASSLATGPRYNEQFF.

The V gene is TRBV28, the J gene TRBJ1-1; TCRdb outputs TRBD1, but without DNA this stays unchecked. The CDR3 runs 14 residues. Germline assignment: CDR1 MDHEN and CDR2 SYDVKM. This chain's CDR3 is CASRAGTVNTEAFF.

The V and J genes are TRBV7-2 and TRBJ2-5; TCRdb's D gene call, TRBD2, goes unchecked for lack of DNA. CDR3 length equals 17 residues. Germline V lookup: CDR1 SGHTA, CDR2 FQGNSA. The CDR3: CASSLLAGGTMGETQYF.

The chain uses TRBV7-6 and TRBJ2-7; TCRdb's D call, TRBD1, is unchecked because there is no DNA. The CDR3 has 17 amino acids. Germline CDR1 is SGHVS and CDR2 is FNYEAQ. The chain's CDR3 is CASSLVAGQGALYEQYF. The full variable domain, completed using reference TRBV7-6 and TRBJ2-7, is GAGVSQSPRYKVTKRGQDVALRCDPISGHVSLYWYRQALGQGPEFLTYFNYEAQQDKSGLPNDRFSAERPEGSISTLTIQRTEQRDSAMYRCASSLVAGQGALYEQYFGPGTRLTVT.

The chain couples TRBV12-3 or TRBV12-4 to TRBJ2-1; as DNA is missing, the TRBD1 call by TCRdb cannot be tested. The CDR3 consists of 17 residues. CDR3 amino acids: CASSQPGAGLHYNEQFF.

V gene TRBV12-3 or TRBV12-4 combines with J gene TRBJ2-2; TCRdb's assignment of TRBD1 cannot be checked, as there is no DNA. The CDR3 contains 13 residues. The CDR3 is CASSLGHTGELFF.

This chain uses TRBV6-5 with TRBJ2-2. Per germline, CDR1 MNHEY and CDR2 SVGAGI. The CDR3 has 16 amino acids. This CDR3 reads CASSYSATANTGELFF.

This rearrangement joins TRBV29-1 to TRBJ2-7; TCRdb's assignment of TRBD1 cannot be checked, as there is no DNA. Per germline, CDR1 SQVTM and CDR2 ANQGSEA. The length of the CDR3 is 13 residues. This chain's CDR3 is CSAGDRVQYEQYF.

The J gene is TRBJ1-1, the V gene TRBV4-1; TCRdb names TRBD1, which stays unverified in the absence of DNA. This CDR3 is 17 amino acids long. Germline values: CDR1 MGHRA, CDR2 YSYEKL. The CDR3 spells CASSQDKLMDRVTEAFF.

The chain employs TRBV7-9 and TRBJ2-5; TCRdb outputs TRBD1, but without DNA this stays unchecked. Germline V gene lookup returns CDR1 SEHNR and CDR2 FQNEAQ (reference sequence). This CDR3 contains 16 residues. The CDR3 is CASSHRQEVTGETQYF. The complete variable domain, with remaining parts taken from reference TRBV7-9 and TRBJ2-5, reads DTGVSQNPRHKITKRGQNVTFRCDPISEHNRLYWYRQTLGQGPEFLTYFQNEAQLEKSRLLSDRFSAERPKGSFSTLEIQRTEQGDSAMYLCASSHRQEVTGETQYFGPGTRLLVL.

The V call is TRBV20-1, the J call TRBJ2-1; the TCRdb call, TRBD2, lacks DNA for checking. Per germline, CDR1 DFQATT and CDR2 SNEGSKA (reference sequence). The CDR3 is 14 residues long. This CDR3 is CSADGTSGRNEQFF.

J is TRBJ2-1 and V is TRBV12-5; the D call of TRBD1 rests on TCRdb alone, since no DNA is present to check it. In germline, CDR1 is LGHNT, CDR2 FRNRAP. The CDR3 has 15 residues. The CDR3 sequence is CASGSLTGGYNEQFF.

The chain's CDR3 is CSAVPSGYTGELFF. The V gene is TRBV20-1, the J gene TRBJ2-2; TCRdb indicates TRBD2, and absent DNA this call remains unverified. The CDR3 consists of 14 residues. Germline CDR1 and CDR2: DFQATT and SNEGSKA (reference sequence).